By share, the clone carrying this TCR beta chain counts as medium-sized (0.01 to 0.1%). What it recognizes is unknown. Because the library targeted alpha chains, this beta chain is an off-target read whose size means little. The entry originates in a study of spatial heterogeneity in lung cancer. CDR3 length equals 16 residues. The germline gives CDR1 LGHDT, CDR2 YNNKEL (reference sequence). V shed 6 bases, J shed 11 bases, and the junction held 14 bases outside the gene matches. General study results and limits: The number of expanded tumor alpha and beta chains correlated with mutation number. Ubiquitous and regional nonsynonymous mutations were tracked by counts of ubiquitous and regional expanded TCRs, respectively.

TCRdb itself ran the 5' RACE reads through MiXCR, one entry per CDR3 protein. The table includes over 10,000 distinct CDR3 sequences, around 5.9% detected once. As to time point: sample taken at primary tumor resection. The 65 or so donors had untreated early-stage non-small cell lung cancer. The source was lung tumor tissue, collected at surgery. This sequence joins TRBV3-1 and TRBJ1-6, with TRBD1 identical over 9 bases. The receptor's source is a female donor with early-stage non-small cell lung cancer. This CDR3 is CASRSTGGAYLAPLHF. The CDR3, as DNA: TGTGCCAGCAGATCTACAGGGGGCGCATATTTGGCACCCCTCCACTTT.